This TCR beta chain comes out of a study of cytomegalovirus exposure and HLA in healthy donors. Overall study context: Most genotyped donors, roughly 80% of 398, had Caucasian-associated genetic ancestry. Broader study findings: Overall, roughly 160 TCR beta chains were annotated as cytomegalovirus-associated. Accurate prediction of HLA-A and HLA-B alleles (for most subjects) was reportedly achieved from TCR beta sequences. Indistinguishability led to the exclusion of some V segments, TRBV6-2 and TRBV6-3 included.

As concerns this clone: Its antigen remains unidentified.

The CDR3 length is 16 residues. Unmatched junction bases numbered 17, after V lost 5 bases and J lost 8 bases. From germline, CDR1 is MNHEY and CDR2 SMNVEV (reference sequence). Use of 60 Vbeta and 13 Jbeta primers characterized the PCR. TCRdb's copy holds only in-frame clones and misses some; the assay was immunoSEQ multiplex PCR. The profile shows over 55,000 clones, 75% to 85% of them singletons. The chain joins TRBV27 to TRBJ1-2, with 7 bases aligning to TRBD1. The sequence derives from a male donor in good health and CMV-seronegative. Input material: PBMCs. The CDR3 sequence: CASSPELPGQISGYTF. The DNA of the CDR3 is TGTGCCAGCAGTCCCGAACTTCCGGGACAGATTTCGGGCTACACCTTC.